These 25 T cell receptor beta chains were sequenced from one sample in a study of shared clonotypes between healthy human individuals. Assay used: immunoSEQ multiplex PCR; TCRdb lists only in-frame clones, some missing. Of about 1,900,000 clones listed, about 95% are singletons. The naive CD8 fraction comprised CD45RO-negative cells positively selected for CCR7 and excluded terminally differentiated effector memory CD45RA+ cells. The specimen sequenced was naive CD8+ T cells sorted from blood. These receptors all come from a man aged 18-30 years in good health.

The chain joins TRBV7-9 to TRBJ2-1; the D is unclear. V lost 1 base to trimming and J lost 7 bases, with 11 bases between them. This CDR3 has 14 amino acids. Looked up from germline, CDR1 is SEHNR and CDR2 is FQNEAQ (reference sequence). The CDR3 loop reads CASSLVSPKNEQFF. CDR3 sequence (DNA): TGTGCCAGCAGCTTAGTTTCACCTAAGAATGAGCAGTTCTTC.

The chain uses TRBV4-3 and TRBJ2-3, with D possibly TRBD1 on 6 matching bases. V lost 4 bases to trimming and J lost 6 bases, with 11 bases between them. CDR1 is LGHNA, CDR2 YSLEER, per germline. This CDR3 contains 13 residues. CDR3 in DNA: TGCGCCAGCAGCCGGGGGCCGTCTGATACGCAGTATTTT. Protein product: CASSRGPSDTQYF.

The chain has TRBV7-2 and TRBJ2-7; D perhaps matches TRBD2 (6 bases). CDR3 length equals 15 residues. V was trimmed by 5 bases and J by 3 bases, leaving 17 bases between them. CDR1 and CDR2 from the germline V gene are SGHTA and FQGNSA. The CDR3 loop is CASSLRAEGIYEQYF. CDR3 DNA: TGTGCCAGCAGCCTTAGAGCGGAGGGAATCTACGAGCAGTACTTC.

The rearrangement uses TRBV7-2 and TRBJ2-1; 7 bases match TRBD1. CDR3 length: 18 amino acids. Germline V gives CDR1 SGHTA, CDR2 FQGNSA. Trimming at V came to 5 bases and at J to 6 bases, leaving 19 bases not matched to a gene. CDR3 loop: CASSQNRDRPTPSNEQFF. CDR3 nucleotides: TGTGCCAGCAGCCAAAACCGGGACAGACCTACCCCTTCCAATGAGCAGTTCTTC.

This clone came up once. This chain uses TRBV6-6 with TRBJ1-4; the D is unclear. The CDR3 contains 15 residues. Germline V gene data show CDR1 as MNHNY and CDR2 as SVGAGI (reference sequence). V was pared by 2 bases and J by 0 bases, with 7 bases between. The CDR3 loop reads CASSYPASTNEKLFF. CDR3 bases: TGTGCCAGCAGTTACCCAGCTTCAACTAATGAAAAACTGTTTTTT.

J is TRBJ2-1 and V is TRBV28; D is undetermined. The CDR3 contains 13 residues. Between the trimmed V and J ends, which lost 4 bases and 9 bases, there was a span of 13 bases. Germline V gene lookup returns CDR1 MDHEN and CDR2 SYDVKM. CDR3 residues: CASSSLAQVEQFF. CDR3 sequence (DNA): TGTGCCAGCAGTTCCCTCGCCCAGGTTGAGCAGTTCTTC.

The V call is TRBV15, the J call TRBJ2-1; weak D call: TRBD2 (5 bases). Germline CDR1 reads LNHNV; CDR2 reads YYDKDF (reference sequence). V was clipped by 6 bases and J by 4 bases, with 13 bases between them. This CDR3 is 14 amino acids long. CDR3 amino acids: CATRAIRGYNEQFF. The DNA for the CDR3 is TGTGCCACCAGGGCAATAAGAGGGTACAATGAGCAGTTCTTC.

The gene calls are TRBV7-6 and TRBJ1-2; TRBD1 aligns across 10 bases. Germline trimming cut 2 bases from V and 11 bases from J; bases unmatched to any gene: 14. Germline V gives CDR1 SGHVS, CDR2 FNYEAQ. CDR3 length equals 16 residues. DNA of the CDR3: TGTGCCAGCAGCTTACTACCCGGGACAGGGGAGAATCCTTACACCTTC. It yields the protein CASSLLPGTGENPYTF.

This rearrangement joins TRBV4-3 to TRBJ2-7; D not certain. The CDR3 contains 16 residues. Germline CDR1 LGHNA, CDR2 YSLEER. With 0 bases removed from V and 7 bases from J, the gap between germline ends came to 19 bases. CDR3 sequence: CASSQDGSSHPREQYF. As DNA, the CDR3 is TGCGCCAGCAGCCAAGACGGTTCGAGTCACCCAAGGGAGCAGTACTTC.

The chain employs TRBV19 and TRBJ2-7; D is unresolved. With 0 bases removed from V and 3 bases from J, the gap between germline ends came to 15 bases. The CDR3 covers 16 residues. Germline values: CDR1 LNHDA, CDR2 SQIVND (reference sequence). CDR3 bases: TGTGCCAGTAGTATAGATCTTGCAGCAAAGGGCTACGAGCAGTACTTC. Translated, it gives CASSIDLAAKGYEQYF.

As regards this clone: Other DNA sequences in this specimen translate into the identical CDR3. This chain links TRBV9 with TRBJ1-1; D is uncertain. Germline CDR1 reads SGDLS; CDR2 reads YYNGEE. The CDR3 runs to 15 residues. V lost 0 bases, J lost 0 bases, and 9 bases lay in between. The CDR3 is CASSVEVGLNTEAFF. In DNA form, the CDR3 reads TGTGCCAGCAGCGTAGAGGTAGGCTTGAACACTGAAGCTTTCTTT.

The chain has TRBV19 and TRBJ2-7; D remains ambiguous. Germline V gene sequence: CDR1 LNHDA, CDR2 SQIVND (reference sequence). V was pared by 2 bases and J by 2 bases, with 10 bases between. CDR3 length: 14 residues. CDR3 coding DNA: TGTGCCAGTAGTATAACGACCGAAACCTACGAGCAGTACTTC. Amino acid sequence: CASSITTETYEQYF.

The CDR3 DNA sequence: TGCAGCGTTGCCCAGTATGTTTTCGGCTACACCTTC. Its translation is CSVAQYVFGYTF. The V and J genes are TRBV29-1 and TRBJ1-2; D not certain. Germline loops: CDR1 SQVTM, CDR2 ANQGSEA. There are 12 residues in the CDR3. Trimming shortened V by 4 bases and J by 8 bases, and 14 bases separated the two germline ends.

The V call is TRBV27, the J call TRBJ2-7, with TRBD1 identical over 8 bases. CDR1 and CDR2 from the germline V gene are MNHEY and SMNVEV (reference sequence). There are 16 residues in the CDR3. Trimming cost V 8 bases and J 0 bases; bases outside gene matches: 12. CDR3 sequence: CASAYSWGQVSYEQYF. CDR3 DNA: TGTGCCAGCGCTTACTCTTGGGGACAGGTCTCCTACGAGCAGTACTTC.

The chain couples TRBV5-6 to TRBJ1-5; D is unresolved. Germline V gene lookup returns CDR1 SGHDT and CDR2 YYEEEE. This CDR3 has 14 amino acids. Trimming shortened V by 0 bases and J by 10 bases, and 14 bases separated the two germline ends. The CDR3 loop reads CASSLGLITGPQHF. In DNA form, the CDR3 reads TGTGCCAGCAGCTTGGGTCTAATAACGGGCCCCCAGCATTTT.

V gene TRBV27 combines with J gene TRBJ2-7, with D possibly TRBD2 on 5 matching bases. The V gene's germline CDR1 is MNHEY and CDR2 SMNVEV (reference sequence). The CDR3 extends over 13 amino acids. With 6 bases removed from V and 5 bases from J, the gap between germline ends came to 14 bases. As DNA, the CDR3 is TGTGCCAGCAGACCGCTAGCATCCGACGAGCAGTACTTC. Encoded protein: CASRPLASDEQYF.

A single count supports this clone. The CDR3 nucleotides are TGCGCCAGCAAAGAGAGGTGGCTAGGAGCCGGGGAGCTGTTTTTT. The encoded protein is CASKERWLGAGELFF. The V gene is TRBV10-2, the J gene TRBJ2-2; D gene uncertain. With 7 bases removed from V and 6 bases from J, the gap between germline ends came to 18 bases. The CDR3 is made up of 15 amino acids. Germline CDR1 reads WSHSY; CDR2 reads SAAADI.

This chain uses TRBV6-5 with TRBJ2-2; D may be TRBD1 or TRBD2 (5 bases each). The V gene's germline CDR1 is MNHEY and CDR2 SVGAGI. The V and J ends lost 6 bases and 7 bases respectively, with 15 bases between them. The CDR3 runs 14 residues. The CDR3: CASRRRETVGELFF. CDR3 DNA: TGTGCCAGCAGGCGCAGGGAGACGGTCGGGGAGCTGTTTTTT.

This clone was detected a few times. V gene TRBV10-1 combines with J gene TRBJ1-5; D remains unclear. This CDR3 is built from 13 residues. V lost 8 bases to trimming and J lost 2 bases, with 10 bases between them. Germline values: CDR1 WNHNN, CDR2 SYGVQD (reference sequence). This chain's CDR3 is CASRTGGNQPQHF. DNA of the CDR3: TGCGCCAGCCGTACCGGGGGCAATCAGCCCCAGCATTTT.

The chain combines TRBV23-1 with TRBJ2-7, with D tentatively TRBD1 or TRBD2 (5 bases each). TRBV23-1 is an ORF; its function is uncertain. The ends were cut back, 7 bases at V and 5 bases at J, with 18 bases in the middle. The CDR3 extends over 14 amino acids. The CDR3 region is CASITQRGQHEQYF. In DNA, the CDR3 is TGCGCCAGCATCACACAGAGGGGTCAGCACGAGCAGTACTTC.

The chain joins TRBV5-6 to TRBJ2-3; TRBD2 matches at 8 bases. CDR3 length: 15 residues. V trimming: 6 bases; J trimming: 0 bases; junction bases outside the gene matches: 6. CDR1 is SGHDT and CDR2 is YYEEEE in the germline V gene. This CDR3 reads CASTLLAASTDTQYF. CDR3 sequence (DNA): TGTGCCAGCACTCTACTAGCGGCTAGCACAGATACGCAGTATTTT.

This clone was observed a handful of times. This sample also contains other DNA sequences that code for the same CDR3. CDR3 region: CASSVGGSTDTQYF. The CDR3 bases are TGTGCCAGCAGCGTGGGGGGGAGCACAGATACGCAGTATTTT. This sequence joins TRBV9 and TRBJ2-3, with TRBD2 identical over 7 bases. Germline-derived CDR1 and CDR2 are SGDLS and YYNGEE. V shed 2 bases and J 0 bases; nucleotides not matched to a gene: 0. The CDR3 has 14 amino acids.

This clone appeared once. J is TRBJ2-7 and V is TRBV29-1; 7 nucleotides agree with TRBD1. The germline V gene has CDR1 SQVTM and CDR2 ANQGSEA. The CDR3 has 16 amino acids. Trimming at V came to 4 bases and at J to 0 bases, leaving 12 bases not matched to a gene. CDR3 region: CSVASAGQASSYEQYF. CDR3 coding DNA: TGCAGCGTTGCTAGTGCTGGACAGGCGAGCTCCTACGAGCAGTACTTC.

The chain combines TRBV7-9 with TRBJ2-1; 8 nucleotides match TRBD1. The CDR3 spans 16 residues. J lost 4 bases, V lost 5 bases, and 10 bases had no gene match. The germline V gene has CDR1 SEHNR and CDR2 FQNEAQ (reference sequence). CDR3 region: CASSPPDRDPYNEQFF. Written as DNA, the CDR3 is TGTGCCAGCAGCCCGCCGGACAGGGACCCTTACAATGAGCAGTTCTTC. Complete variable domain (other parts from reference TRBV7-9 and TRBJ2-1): DTGVSQNPRHKITKRGQNVTFRCDPISEHNRLYWYRQTLGQGPEFLTYFQNEAQLEKSRLLSDRFSAERPKGSFSTLEIQRTEQGDSAMYLCASSPPDRDPYNEQFFGPGTRLTVL.

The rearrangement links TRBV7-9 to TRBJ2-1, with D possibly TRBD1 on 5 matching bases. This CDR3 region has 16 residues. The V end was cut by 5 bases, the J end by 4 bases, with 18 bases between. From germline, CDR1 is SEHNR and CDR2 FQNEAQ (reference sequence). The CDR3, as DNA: TGTGCCAGCAGCCCCGGTAGGGGCCCTCTATACAATGAGCAGTTCTTC. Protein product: CASSPGRGPLYNEQFF. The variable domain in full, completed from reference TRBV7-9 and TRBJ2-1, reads DTGVSQNPRHKITKRGQNVTFRCDPISEHNRLYWYRQTLGQGPEFLTYFQNEAQLEKSRLLSDRFSAERPKGSFSTLEIQRTEQGDSAMYLCASSPGRGPLYNEQFFGPGTRLTVL.